This T cell receptor (beta chain) was found in a study of CD8 T cells in Susac syndrome. Study outcomes and limitations: Across the total CD8+ repertoires, roughly 16 Susac-specific public clones were found. The CD8+ TEMRA repertoires yielded about five such clones. CD8+ clonal expansion in Susac peaked in TEMRA cells and active patients.

Germline CDR1 is MNHEY and CDR2 is SVGAGI. This CDR3 comprises 17 residues. V lost 0 bases and J lost 2, with 17 bases in between. With random hexamers, roughly 0.5 to 1 ug RNA was reverse transcribed. The CDR3 of TCR beta was amplified by immunoSEQ multiplex PCR across 54 Vbeta and 13 Jbeta. TCRdb processed the immunoSEQ multiplex PCR reads anew with MiXCR; each CDR3 protein has one entry. The table has roughly 80,000 distinct CDR3 sequences, 94% seen once. Regarding this clonotype: Its antigen is undetermined.

Negative isolation yielded the CD8+ and CD4+ T cells, while FACS enriched the TEMRA cells. This receptor was taken from a human donor with Susac syndrome. This chain joins TRBV6-5 and TRBJ2-7; D unresolved. The sequenced sample consisted of CD8+ T cells from PBMCs. CDR3 nucleotides: TGTGCCAGCAGTTACTCGGTCTCAGACACGGTTCCCTACGAGCAGTACTTC. This translates into CASSYSVSDTVPYEQYF.